This is a list of T cell receptor beta chains from one sample in a study of cytomegalovirus exposure and HLA in healthy donors. Sequencing was performed with immunoSEQ multiplex PCR; in TCRdb, only in-frame clones are kept and a portion is missing. This table has roughly 76,000 clones, 70% to 85% appearing once. Specimen: PBMCs. All receptors come from a man between 25 and 39 years old in good health and CMV-seronegative. Each CDR3 is given with its conserved first and last residue. Fields, in order: clone size, D gene, V gene, J gene, CDR3 DNA, CDR3 protein. The D gene is left open where the match is weak. Not all rows give a size; the values are once, few, many and, for expanded clones, a class.

NA	NA	TRBV5-4	TRBJ2-7	TGTGCCAGCAGCCAGAACAGGGAGTGGCACTTC	CASSQNREWHF
many	TRBD2	TRBV10-2	TRBJ2-5	TGCGCCAGCAGTTCGAATGGGAGGGATGAGACCCAGTACTTC	CASSSNGRDETQYF
NA	NA	TRBV7-2	TRBJ2-1	TGTGCCAGCAGCTCCCCTGATCGACTAGGGGGGGGCAATGAGCAGTTCTTC	CASSSPDRLGGGNEQFF
NA	TRBD2	TRBV27	TRBJ2-7	TGTGCCAGCAGTTTAATACTAGCGGGCTCCTACGAGCAGTACTTC	CASSLILAGSYEQYF
NA	NA	TRBV7-2	TRBJ1-5	TGTGCCAGCACCACGGGGGGGTCCTATAGCAATCAGCCCCAGCATTTT	CASTTGGSYSNQPQHF
NA	NA	TRBV27	TRBJ2-2	TGTGCCAGCAAATTCAAACAGTTCACCGGGGAGCTGTTTTTT	CASKFKQFTGELFF
NA	NA	TRBV18	TRBJ1-3	TGTGCCAGCTCACCTTTTCTATCAAACACCATATATTTT	CASSPFLSNTIYF
NA	NA	TRBV9	TRBJ2-3	TGTGCCAGCAGCGTTAGCCATACAGATACGCAGTATTTT	CASSVSHTDTQYF
NA	NA	TRBV7-9	TRBJ2-7	TGTGCCAGCAGCTTAGTCTGGTCCGGGAGCCCCCACGAGCAGTACTTC	CASSLVWSGSPHEQYF
NA	TRBD1	TRBV28	TRBJ1-1	TGTGCCAGCAGTTTCCAGGGGGCCGGTAGCACTGAAGCTTTCTTT	CASSFQGAGSTEAFF
few	TRBD1	TRBV2	TRBJ1-1	TGTGCCAGCAAGGGAGACAGGGGAGAAGCTTTCTTT	CASKGDRGEAFF
NA	TRBD1	TRBV29-1	TRBJ2-7	TGCAGCGCCCAAGGACAGGGGGCTGGCTACGAGCAGTACTTC	CSAQGQGAGYEQYF
NA	TRBD1	TRBV5-1	TRBJ2-2	TGCGCCAGCAACCCGGGACAGGGGGCCGGGGAGCTGTTTTTT	CASNPGQGAGELFF
NA	TRBD2	TRBV4-2	TRBJ2-2	TGTGCCAGCAGCCAAGAGCGGCTGACTAGCGGGACTTTCGCCGGGGAGCTGTTTTTT	CASSQERLTSGTFAGELFF
NA	NA	TRBV10-1	TRBJ1-2	TGCGCCAGCCAACCAGGCCGTCAAAATTATGGCTACACCTTC	CASQPGRQNYGYTF
NA	NA	TRBV2	TRBJ2-5	TGTGCCAGCAGAGCCCCTGGCGGTTGGCAAGAGACCCAGTACTTC	CASRAPGGWQETQYF
NA	TRBD1	TRBV9	TRBJ1-4	TGTGCCAGCAGCGTAGGAGGGGGCTACCGGGACCCAAATGAAAAACTGTTTTTT	CASSVGGGYRDPNEKLFF
NA	TRBD2	TRBV18	TRBJ2-1	TGTGCCAGCTCACTACTAGCGGGAGAAGGCAATGAGCAGTTCTTC	CASSLLAGEGNEQFF
once	TRBD2	TRBV6-5	TRBJ2-1	TGTGCCAGCAGGGGCGGGAGAAAGGGTGAGCAGTTCTTC	CASRGGRKGEQFF
NA	NA	TRBV27	TRBJ2-1	TGTGCCAGCACGCGGGATGAATCCTACAATGAGCAGTTCTTC	CASTRDESYNEQFF
NA	NA	TRBV6-5	TRBJ1-5	TGTGCCAGCAGTTCATTCGGGGATCAGCCCCAGCATTTT	CASSSFGDQPQHF
NA	TRBD1	TRBV7-9	TRBJ1-4	TGTGCCAGCAGCTTAGGGGGACAGGCCAGGTCGAATGAAAAACTGTTTTTT	CASSLGGQARSNEKLFF
NA	NA	TRBV4-3	TRBJ2-3	TGCGCCAGCAGCCAAGTTCCGAGCGATACGCAGTATTTT	CASSQVPSDTQYF
NA	NA	TRBV4-2	TRBJ1-5	TGTGCCAGCAGCCAAGAGAGAAATCAGCCCCAGCATTTT	CASSQERNQPQHF
NA	NA	TRBV14	TRBJ2-3	TGTGCCAGCAGCCAAGAATTGTCCCAGAATACGCAGTATTTT	CASSQELSQNTQYF
once	NA	TRBV5-4	TRBJ2-2	TGTGCCAGCAGCGTGGGACTTACGAACACCGGGGAGCTGTTTTTT	CASSVGLTNTGELFF
NA	NA	TRBV6-5	TRBJ2-1	TGTGCCAGCCAACTAGCTTCTGAGCAGTTCTTC	CASQLASEQFF
NA	TRBD1	TRBV7-8	TRBJ1-1	TGTGCCAGCAGCCCCAAGGGGGCCATATACACTGAAGCTTTCTTT	CASSPKGAIYTEAFF
NA	NA	TRBV12-2	TRBJ1-2	TGTGCAAGTCGCTTAGAAGGGGGCTTAGCTAACTATGGCTACACCTTC	CASRLEGGLANYGYTF
NA	NA	TRBV6-5	TRBJ1-2	TGTGCCAGCACCCAAGGTGGAGTTCCTAACTATGGCTACACCTTC	CASTQGGVPNYGYTF
NA	NA	TRBV27	TRBJ2-5	TGTGCCAGCAGTCCCTCCGGGAGCGGTCCGGAGACCCAGTACTTC	CASSPSGSGPETQYF
NA	NA	TRBV29-1	TRBJ1-1	TGCAGCGGCACAGAGAACACTGAAGCTTTCTTT	CSGTENTEAFF
NA	NA	TRBV14	TRBJ1-2	TGTGCCAGCAGCCCGACAGTTAACTATGGCTACACCTTC	CASSPTVNYGYTF
NA	NA	TRBV29-1	TRBJ2-3	TGCAGCGTTGAGGAGGCCCAAGATACGCAGTATTTT	CSVEEAQDTQYF
NA	NA	TRBV6-6	TRBJ2-5	TGTGCCAGCAGTCGGGATGTTCAAGAGACCCAGTACTTC	CASSRDVQETQYF
NA	NA	TRBV6-1	TRBJ1-1	TGTGCCACTCTCCGGGGGGAAGGGAACACTGAAGCTTTCTTT	CATLRGEGNTEAFF
NA	NA	TRBV5-1	TRBJ1-1	TGCGCCAGCAGCCCGGGACACCAGAACACTGAAGCTTTCTTT	CASSPGHQNTEAFF
NA	TRBD1	TRBV6-5	TRBJ2-7	TGTGCCAGCAGTCCCTTCGACAGGGCCTACGAGCAGTACTTC	CASSPFDRAYEQYF
NA	NA	TRBV9	TRBJ2-4	TGTGCCAGCAGCGTAGATCTCTACGCAGCCAAAAACATTCAGTACTTC	CASSVDLYAAKNIQYF
NA	NA	TRBV4-2	TRBJ1-3	TGTGCCAGCAGCCAAGACTTAATGAGCTCTGGAAACACCATATATTTT	CASSQDLMSSGNTIYF
NA	TRBD1	TRBV4-1	TRBJ1-5	TGCGCCAGCAGCCACACAACAGGGGGCCAGCAGCCCCAGCATTTT	CASSHTTGGQQPQHF
NA	NA	TRBV7-8	TRBJ2-7	TGTGCCAGCAGCTCTGACTACTCCTACGAGCAGTACTTC	CASSSDYSYEQYF
NA	NA	TRBV7-9	TRBJ1-1	TGTGCCAGCAGCTTAGACAGCACTGAAGCTTTCTTT	CASSLDSTEAFF
NA	NA	TRBV30	TRBJ2-3	TGTGCCTGGAGTGTGGCGGGGTACACAGATACGCAGTATTTT	CAWSVAGYTDTQYF
NA	NA	TRBV29-1	TRBJ2-7	TGCAGCGTTCGGGACGCGCGGGGCTACGAGCAGTACTTC	CSVRDARGYEQYF
NA	TRBD1	TRBV4-2	TRBJ1-2	TGTGCCAGCAGCCCGATGACAGGGCACCAGTGTGGCTACACCTTC	CASSPMTGHQCGYTF